These T cell receptor beta chains were read from a single sample in a study of blood T cell repertoires in COVID-19. Sequenced by immunoSEQ multiplex PCR; TCRdb stores in-frame clones only, minus some. Among 150,000 to 200,000 clones listed, approximately 73% were seen once. Sequencing input: PBMCs or T cells enriched from blood (not recorded which). The receptors were gathered from a woman in her forties or fifties with acute COVID-19. The CDR3 runs from the conserved cysteine through the conserved F or W. Fields, in order: clone size, CDR3 length, D gene, V gene, J gene, CDR3 DNA, CDR3 protein. D genes are given only for firm matches. Expanded clones get a size class; other rows say once, few or many, or leave the size out.

>-|18|TRBD1|TRBV24-1|TRBJ1-1
TGTGCCACCAGGATGGACAGGGGAGCATGTATAGAGAACACTGAAGCTTTCTTT
CATRMDRGACIENTEAFF
>-|14|TRBD1|TRBV28|TRBJ2-5
TGTGCCAGCAGTGAACAGGGGGGAAGAGAGACCCAGTACTTC
CASSEQGGRETQYF
>-|15|-|TRBV19|TRBJ1-2
TGTGCCAGTAGTGCCCAAACAGGTACCAACTATGGCTACACCTTC
CASSAQTGTNYGYTF
>-|14|-|TRBV3-1/TRBV3-2|TRBJ1-6
TGTGCCAGCAGCTCGTCTAGTGGGAGGTCACCCCTCCACTTT
CASSSSSGRSPLHF
>-|16|TRBD2|TRBV24-1|TRBJ2-3
TGTGCCACCAGTGATGGAGCGGGGGGGCCCACAGATACGCAGTATTTT
CATSDGAGGPTDTQYF
>-|14|-|TRBV5-6|TRBJ2-2
TGTGCCAGCAGCTTGTACAGGTTCACCGGGGAGCTGTTTTTT
CASSLYRFTGELFF
>-|14|-|TRBV3-1/TRBV3-2|TRBJ2-1
TGTGCCAGCAGCCAAGGACTCCAGCGGGTGGGGGGGTTCTTC
CASSQGLQRVGGFF
>many|16|TRBD1|TRBV5-4|TRBJ1-1
TGTGCCAGCAGCTCCCTCCCAGGGGGCGGTCACCCTGAAGCTTTCTTT
CASSSLPGGGHPEAFF
>few|14|TRBD1|TRBV28|TRBJ1-1
TGTGCCAGCAGACGCGGACAGGGGGGCACTGAAGCTTTCTTT
CASRRGQGGTEAFF
>once|15|-|TRBV28|TRBJ1-1
TGTGCCAGCAGAGGGGTCTTCGGGGGGAACACTGAAGCTTTCTTT
CASRGVFGGNTEAFF
>-|15|TRBD2|TRBV5-5|TRBJ2-3
TGTGCCAGCAGCTTGTGGACTAGCGTTTCAGATACGCAGTATTTT
CASSLWTSVSDTQYF
>-|16|TRBD1|TRBV6-5|TRBJ2-2
TGTGCCAGCAGTTCCCGGACAGGGGAGGTCACCGGGGAGCTGTTTTTT
CASSSRTGEVTGELFF
>-|13|-|TRBV2|TRBJ1-1
TGTGCCAGCAGTGAAAACGGGGGGACTGAAGCTTTCTTT
CASSENGGTEAFF
>-|15|-|TRBV2|TRBJ2-1
TGTGCCAGCAGTGTAAATAGGGAGTCCTACAATGAGCAGTTCTTC
CASSVNRESYNEQFF
>-|15|-|TRBV7-2|TRBJ2-2
TGTGCCAGCAGCGCCGCGGGGGCCATCACCGGGGAGCTGTTTTTT
CASSAAGAITGELFF
>once|16|-|TRBV7-9|TRBJ1-1
TGTGCCAGCAGCCCCAAAGCTTTTTTAGGGGACACTGAAGCTTTCTTT
CASSPKAFLGDTEAFF
>once|16|-|TRBV4-1|TRBJ2-3
TGCGCCAGCAGCCAAGATGAGGGAGTGGGCACAGATACGCAGTATTTT
CASSQDEGVGTDTQYF
>-|17|-|TRBV19|TRBJ1-4
TGTGCCAGTAGTGCCTTCACAGGTCCGCGGGGGAGTGAAAAACTGTTTTTT
CASSAFTGPRGSEKLFF
>-|15|TRBD2|TRBV2|TRBJ2-1
TGTGCCAGCAGACGATCTAGCGGGGGGGCTTATGAGCAGTTCTTC
CASRRSSGGAYEQFF
>-|14|-|TRBV19|TRBJ1-2
TGTGCCAGTAGTATCCCGGGAGGGGCGAATGGCTACACCTTC
CASSIPGGANGYTF
>-|14|-|TRBV12-5|TRBJ2-1
TGTGCTAGTGGTTTGACTAGCTCCTACAATGAGCAGTTCTTC
CASGLTSSYNEQFF
>few|16|-|TRBV3-1/TRBV3-2|TRBJ2-3
TGTGCCAGCAGCCCCCTTGAGGCCTGGGGGGCAGATACGCAGTATTTT
CASSPLEAWGADTQYF
>-|15|-|TRBV19|TRBJ2-2
TGTGCCAGTAGACAAACTAGTAGGAACACCGGGGAGCTGTTTTTT
CASRQTSRNTGELFF
>few|16|TRBD1|TRBV19|TRBJ1-2
TGTGCCAGTAGTCTCTTGGGACAGCTAGAAGGCTATGGCTACACCTTC
CASSLLGQLEGYGYTF
>-|13|TRBD1|TRBV12-3/TRBV12-4|TRBJ1-6
TGTGCCAGCAGGACAGGGGAAAATTCACCCCTCCACTTT
CASRTGENSPLHF
>-|15|-|TRBV7-9|TRBJ2-5
TGTGCCAGCAGCTTAGATTCAGGTAGCCAAGAGACCCAGTACTTC
CASSLDSGSQETQYF
>-|12|TRBD1|TRBV19|TRBJ2-3
TGTGCCAGTAGGGACAGGGTGGATACGCAGTATTTT
CASRDRVDTQYF
>-|17|-|TRBV7-8|TRBJ2-5
TGTGCCAGCAGCTTAGTGATTGAACGGTTCTCCCAAGAGACCCAGTACTTC
CASSLVIERFSQETQYF
>-|17|TRBD2|TRBV18|TRBJ2-3
TGTGCCAGCTCACCCTACGGAGTAGCGGGGCCCACAGATACGCAGTATTTT
CASSPYGVAGPTDTQYF
>-|13|-|TRBV7-9|TRBJ2-2
TGTGCCAGCAGCTTATTCGGGGACGGGGAGCTGTTTTTT
CASSLFGDGELFF
>-|14|-|TRBV19|TRBJ1-2
TGTGCCAGTATTGACTCCTCCGCCAACTATGGCTACACCTTC
CASIDSSANYGYTF
>-|13|-|TRBV27|TRBJ1-2
TGTGCCAGCCGACAGGCTCCTAACTATGGCTACACCTTC
CASRQAPNYGYTF
>once|15|-|TRBV7-2|TRBJ1-4
TGTGCCAGCAGCTTAGCAGAGGCCGTCAATGAAAAACTGTTTTTT
CASSLAEAVNEKLFF
>-|14|TRBD1|TRBV7-2|TRBJ2-4
TGTGCCAGCAGCTTAGACAGGGGGCAAAACATTCAGTACTTC
CASSLDRGQNIQYF
>-|16|TRBD2|TRBV28|TRBJ2-3
TGTGCCAGCAGTCCGCAACTAGCGGGGGGGCCAGATACGCAGTATTTT
CASSPQLAGGPDTQYF
>-|15|TRBD1|TRBV6-1|TRBJ1-6
TGTGCCAGCAGTGACAGGGGGCATGATAATTCACCCCTCCACTTT
CASSDRGHDNSPLHF
>-|13|-|TRBV11-2|TRBJ2-3
TGTGCCAGCAGTCCCGAACTAGCCCGCGCTTCCCATTTT
CASSPELARASHF
>-|15|TRBD1|TRBV7-2|TRBJ1-4
TGTGCCAGCAGCCCTCGACAGGGCGGAACAGAAAAACTGTTTTTT
CASSPRQGGTEKLFF
>few|15|-|TRBV6-5|TRBJ1-5
TGTGCCAGTCGTCCGAGGGCCGCGAGCAATCAGCCCCAGCATTTT
CASRPRAASNQPQHF
>-|11|-|TRBV6-5|TRBJ1-2
TGTGCCAGTTTCCAGAACTATGGCTACACCTTC
CASFQNYGYTF
>few|15|TRBD2|TRBV19|TRBJ2-1
TGTGCCAGTTCTCGAGCGGGGGGGCCCCACAATGAGCAGTTCTTC
CASSRAGGPHNEQFF
>once|11|-|TRBV19|TRBJ2-1
TGTGCCAGTACCCACCGGAATGAGCAGTTCTTC
CASTHRNEQFF
>-|15|TRBD1|TRBV28|TRBJ1-1
TGTGCCAGCAGTCCTATCGACAGGGGGACCACTGAAGCTTTCTTT
CASSPIDRGTTEAFF
>-|15|-|TRBV10-1|TRBJ2-5
TGCGCCAGCAGTGAGGGGAGAGGCCTCCAAGAGACCCAGTACTTC
CASSEGRGLQETQYF
>-|10|-|TRBV29-1|TRBJ2-3
TGCAGCGTTGAAGACTATACGCAGTATTTT
CSVEDYTQYF
>-|14|-|TRBV20-1|TRBJ1-4
TGCAGTGCTAGTACGGGGGTGCGGAATGAAAAACTGTTTTTT
CSASTGVRNEKLFF
>-|19|TRBD1|TRBV5-1|TRBJ2-1
TGCGCCAGCAGCTTGGCCGGAGGAGCCGGGACAGGAAACTACAATGAGCAGTTCTTC
CASSLAGGAGTGNYNEQFF
>-|14|-|TRBV5-1|TRBJ1-1
TGCGCCAGCAGCTTGGATCCGGGATACACTGAAGCTTTCTTT
CASSLDPGYTEAFF
>-|16|-|TRBV7-8|TRBJ1-2
TGTGCCAGCAGCTTAGTCCCCAGGGTTGGTGTCTATGGCTACACCTTC
CASSLVPRVGVYGYTF
>few|16|-|TRBV4-3|TRBJ1-4
TGCGCCAGCAGCCAAAACAGGGAAACACCTAATGAAAAACTGTTTTTT
CASSQNRETPNEKLFF
>-|14|-|TRBV7-2|TRBJ1-5
TGTGCCAGCAGCCCCCACGAGGGTCCTCAGCCCCAGCATTTT
CASSPHEGPQPQHF
>few|16|TRBD2|TRBV9|TRBJ2-5
TGTGCCAGCAGCGTAGAGAGCGGGGGAGGGCAAGAGACCCAGTACTTC
CASSVESGGGQETQYF
>-|13|-|TRBV7-7|TRBJ2-1
TGTGCCAGCAGCTCAGCGGCGGGGTCCGAGCAGTTCTTC
CASSSAAGSEQFF
>-|16|TRBD1|TRBV10-3|TRBJ1-4
TGTGCCATCAGTGAGTCGAGTCGGGACAGGGCTGAAAAACTGTTTTTT
CAISESSRDRAEKLFF